This TCR beta chain derives from a study of OX40 agonist ivuxolimab in advanced cancers. Measured with immunoSEQ multiplex PCR; TCRdb has only the in-frame clones, and not every one. Of 30,000 to 45,000 clones listed, more than 75% were seen once; the top ten hold around 33%. The CDR3 is 16 amino acids. The germline gives CDR1 LNHDA, CDR2 SQIVND (reference sequence). With 5 bases clipped from V and 3 bases from J, the junction kept 11 bases outside the gene matches. The chain employs TRBV19 and TRBJ2-5, with TRBD1 identical over 8 bases. Sequenced material: CD4+ or CD8+ T cells sorted from blood, taken in a trial of the OX40 agonist ivuxolimab. The TCR comes from an adult with an advanced solid tumor such as melanoma, head and neck, liver or kidney cancer. CDR3 loop: CASSPRDRGGKETQYF. For the CDR3, the DNA is TGTGCCAGTAGTCCTCGAGACAGGGGAGGTAAAGAGACCCAGTACTTC.